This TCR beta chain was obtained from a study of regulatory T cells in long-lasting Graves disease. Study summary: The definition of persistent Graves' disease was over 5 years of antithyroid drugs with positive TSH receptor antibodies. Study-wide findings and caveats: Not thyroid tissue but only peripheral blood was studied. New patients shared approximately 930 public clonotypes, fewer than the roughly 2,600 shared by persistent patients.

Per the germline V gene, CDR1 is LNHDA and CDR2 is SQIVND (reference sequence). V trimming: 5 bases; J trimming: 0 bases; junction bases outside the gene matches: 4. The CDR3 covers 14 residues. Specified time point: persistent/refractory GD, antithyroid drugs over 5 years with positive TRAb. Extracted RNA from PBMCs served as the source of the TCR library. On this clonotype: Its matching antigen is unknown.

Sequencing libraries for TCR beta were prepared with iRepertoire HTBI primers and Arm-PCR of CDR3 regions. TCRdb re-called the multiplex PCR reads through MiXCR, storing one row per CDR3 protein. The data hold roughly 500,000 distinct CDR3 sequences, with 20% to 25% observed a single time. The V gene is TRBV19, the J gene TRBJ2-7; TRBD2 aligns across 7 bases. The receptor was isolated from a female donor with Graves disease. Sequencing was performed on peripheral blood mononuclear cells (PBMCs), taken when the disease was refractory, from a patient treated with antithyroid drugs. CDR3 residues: CASSVQRDSYEQYF. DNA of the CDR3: TGTGCCAGTAGTGTCCAGCGGGACTCCTACGAGCAGTACTTC.